What follows are 10 T cell receptor beta chains derived from one specimen sequenced in a study of blood T cell repertoires in COVID-19. The data were produced by immunoSEQ multiplex PCR, yet TCRdb's version contains in-frame clones alone and is incomplete. The sample lists 210,000 or so clones; approximately 78% were seen once. Sequenced input: peripheral blood. These receptors originate from a woman older than 75 with acute or convalescent COVID-19.

The chain employs TRBV7-2 and TRBJ1-2; 11 bases line up with TRBD1. This CDR3 spans 16 amino acids. Germline CDR1 reads SGHTA; CDR2 reads FQGNSA. Germline trimming cut 5 bases from V and 4 bases from J; bases unmatched to any gene: 9. CDR3 DNA: TGTGCCAGCAGCCCGGACAGGGGGCGGATAATCTATGGCTACACCTTC. Amino acid sequence: CASSPDRGRIIYGYTF.

CDR3 in amino acids: CASSVTGTASGNTIYF. As DNA, the CDR3 is TGTGCCAGTAGTGTTACCGGGACAGCCTCTGGAAACACCATATATTTT. The chain joins TRBV19 to TRBJ1-3, with 7 bases matching TRBD1. This CDR3 has 16 residues. The V gene's germline CDR1 is LNHDA and CDR2 SQIVND (reference sequence). V lost 5 bases and J lost 0; bases outside the gene matches: 7.

The V and J genes are TRBV5-1 and TRBJ1-2; the D gene is possibly TRBD1 (6 bases). CDR3 length equals 15 residues. CDR1 SGHRS and CDR2 YFSETQ come from the germline V gene. The germline V and J ends were trimmed by 2 bases and 4 bases, with 15 bases remaining between them. Here the CDR3 DNA reads TGCGCCAGCAGCTTTGTAGGAGACAGGTCCTATGGCTACACCTTC. This codes for CASSFVGDRSYGYTF.

This clone was detected once. The V call is TRBV5-6, the J call TRBJ1-3; 7 bases align to TRBD1. Germline V gene lookup returns CDR1 SGHDT and CDR2 YYEEEE. The CDR3 contains 18 residues. The J segment lost 0 bases and the V segment lost 3 bases, leaving 12 bases of the junction unmatched. The CDR3 here is CASSSRLQGHYSGNTIYF. The CDR3 DNA follows: TGTGCCAGCAGCTCCAGATTACAGGGGCACTACTCTGGAAACACCATATATTTT. The whole variable domain, filled in from reference TRBV5-6 and TRBJ1-3, reads DAGVTQSPTHLIKTRGQQVTLRCSPKSGHDTVSWYQQALGQGPQFIFQYYEEEERQRGNFPDRFSGHQFPNYSSELNVNALLLGDSALYLCASSSRLQGHYSGNTIYFGEGSWLTVV.

The chain couples TRBV19 to TRBJ2-3; TRBD2 aligns across 9 bases. Germline CDR1 LNHDA, CDR2 SQIVND (reference sequence). The CDR3 is made up of 14 amino acids. After removal of 1 base from V and 5 bases from J, the junction contained 1 base not matched to a gene. The CDR3: CASSIGGGEDTQYF. CDR3 nucleotide sequence: TGTGCCAGTAGTATAGGCGGGGGGGAAGATACGCAGTATTTT.

The CDR3 protein is CAIRKSEGNQETQYF. In DNA form, the CDR3 reads TGTGCCATCAGGAAGTCGGAGGGAAACCAAGAGACCCAGTACTTC. V usage is TRBV10-3 and J usage is TRBJ2-5; weak D call: TRBD2 (6 bases). Trimming removed 6 bases from V and 0 bases from J, with 14 bases in between. CDR3 length: 15 residues. CDR1 and CDR2 from the germline V gene are ENHRY and SYGVKD.

The chain has TRBV6-2 or TRBV6-3 and TRBJ2-7; D is uncertain. Deletions cut 0 bases from V and 4 bases from J, with 13 bases between. The CDR3 consists of 15 residues. Germline V gene lookup returns CDR1 MNHEY and CDR2 SVGEGT. CDR3 bases: TGTGCCAGCAGTTACTCCGACGGGTACTGGTACGAGCAGTACTTC. Its protein is CASSYSDGYWYEQYF.

The V and J genes are TRBV6-6 and TRBJ2-7, with a tentative D call TRBD1 (6 bases). The CDR3 has 14 residues. Trimming stripped 2 bases from V and 5 bases from J, with 13 bases between. CDR1 and CDR2 (germline): MNHNY, SVGAGI (reference sequence). The CDR3 nucleotides are TGTGCCAGCAGTTACGCCGGACAGTCCCACGAGCAGTACTTC. Amino acids: CASSYAGQSHEQYF.

The gene calls are TRBV6-5 and TRBJ2-2; a possible D gene is TRBD1 (5 bases). The germline V and J ends were trimmed by 6 bases and 3 bases, with 14 bases remaining between them. Germline V gene lookup returns CDR1 MNHEY and CDR2 SVGAGI. The CDR3 is made up of 15 amino acids. Here the CDR3 reads CASRYTGRDTGELFF. Here the CDR3 DNA reads TGTGCCAGCAGGTACACAGGCCGGGACACCGGGGAGCTGTTTTTT.

This clone was picked up a small number of times. The chain is built from TRBV6-2 or TRBV6-3 and TRBJ2-3; no reliable D call. The ends were cut back, 2 bases at V and 1 base at J, with 7 bases in the middle. The CDR3 contains 14 residues. Germline CDR1 is MNHEY and CDR2 is SVGEGT. This chain's CDR3 is CASSYGQGTDTQYF. In DNA form, the CDR3 reads TGTGCCAGCAGTTACGGCCAGGGCACAGATACGCAGTATTTT.